These 11 T cell receptor beta chains originate from one sample sequenced in a study of blood T cell repertoires in COVID-19. Sequenced by immunoSEQ multiplex PCR; TCRdb stores in-frame clones only, minus some. Of about 130,000 clones listed, around 88% are singletons. The sample taken for sequencing was peripheral blood. All receptors come from a man aged 50-60 years with active or convalescent COVID-19.

The chain links TRBV5-1 to TRBJ2-1; 9 bases are shared with TRBD1. Trimming at V came to 0 bases and at J to 7 bases, leaving 5 bases not matched to a gene. CDR1 SGHRS and CDR2 YFSETQ come from the germline V gene. The CDR3 spans 15 residues. The CDR3 DNA reads as TGCGCCAGCAGCTTGGAGGACAGGGGTGAAAATGAGCAGTTCTTC. Translated, it gives CASSLEDRGENEQFF.

Remarks on this clone: The limits of the CDR3 on the DNA are not certain, so only TCRdb's listed CDR3 is given. The rearrangement uses TRBV28 and TRBJ1-2; the table's TRBD1 call for D was not verified on the DNA. The CDR3 spans 12 amino acids, including both terminal residues. The germline V gene has CDR1 MDHEN and CDR2 SYDVKM. The CDR3 is CASSTSTGGYTF.

J is TRBJ2-5 and V is TRBV29-1; 9 positions agree with TRBD2. The last part of the DNA fits TRBJ2-7 better; the J call may be wrong. CDR1 and CDR2 from the germline V gene are SQVTM and ANQGSEA. The CDR3 length is 16 residues. CDR3 amino acids: CSASGTSRPSSYEQYF. The CDR3 DNA follows: TGCAGCGCTTCCGGGACTAGCAGACCCAGCTCCTACGAGCAGTACTTC.

For this clone: This sample also contains other DNA sequences that code for the same CDR3. V and J are TRBV24-1 and TRBJ2-5, with TRBD1 identical over 9 bases. V lost 4 bases to trimming and J lost 3 bases; unmatched junction nucleotides: 5. Germline CDR1 reads KGHDR; CDR2 reads SFDVKD. This CDR3 contains 15 residues. CDR3 sequence reads: CATSDLGQGKETQYF. In DNA form, the CDR3 reads TGTGCCACCAGTGACTTGGGACAGGGAAAAGAGACCCAGTACTTC.

V usage is TRBV12-3 or TRBV12-4 and J usage is TRBJ2-1; no clear D gene. V gave up 7 bases and J gave up 4 bases, with 11 bases separating them. The CDR3 runs 13 residues. The CDR3 loop is CASTTTGYNEQFF. In DNA, the CDR3 is TGTGCCAGCACTACCACCGGTTACAATGAGCAGTTCTTC.

The chain has TRBV10-3 and TRBJ2-3; TRBD1 matches 12 bases. Losses at the gene ends were 6 bases for V and 5 bases for J; bases not matched to a gene: 3. From germline, CDR1 is ENHRY and CDR2 SYGVKD. This CDR3 is 14 amino acids long. The CDR3 loop reads CAIRGTGGEDTQYF. CDR3 coding DNA: TGTGCCATCAGGGGGACAGGGGGCGAAGATACGCAGTATTTT.

The V gene is TRBV3-1 (or the pseudogene TRBV3-2), the J gene TRBJ2-7; 9 bases line up with TRBD1. J lost 1 base, V lost 5 bases, and 6 bases had no gene match. Germline assignment: CDR1 LGHDT and CDR2 YNNKEL (reference sequence). This CDR3 is 15 amino acids long. The CDR3 DNA is TGTGCCAGCAGCGACTCCGGGACAGGGTCCTACGAGCAGTACTTC. It is translated as CASSDSGTGSYEQYF.

The chain recombines TRBV20-1 with TRBJ1-5, with TRBD1 as a possible D gene (5 bases). The CDR3 consists of 15 residues. V was clipped by 3 bases and J by 1 base, with 13 bases between them. The germline V gene encodes CDR1 DFQATT and CDR2 SNEGSKA (reference sequence). CDR3: CSASQGGISNQPQHF. The CDR3 bases are TGCAGTGCTAGTCAGGGAGGGATCAGCAATCAGCCCCAGCATTTT.

The table lists this clone with a count of one. The rearrangement joins TRBV6-5 to TRBJ2-5; tentative D call: TRBD1 (6 bases). The germline gives CDR1 MNHEY, CDR2 SVGAGI. This CDR3 is built from 14 residues. V lost 4 bases and J 2 bases, leaving 11 bases between the germline ends. CDR3 residues: CASSLLQGQETQYF. The CDR3, as DNA: TGTGCCAGCAGTTTGCTACAGGGACAAGAGACCCAGTACTTC.

In its sample, this clone was seen once. The J gene is TRBJ2-3, the V gene TRBV6-2 or TRBV6-3; a possible D gene is TRBD2 (5 bases). V was cut by 3 bases and J by 4 bases, with 11 bases left in between. This CDR3 is 14 amino acids long. From germline, CDR1 is MNHEY and CDR2 SVGEGT. The CDR3 DNA sequence: TGTGCCAGCAGTTATGAAGGACTCGCAGATACGCAGTATTTT. Translation: CASSYEGLADTQYF.

CDR3 in DNA: TGTGCCAGCAGCCGAACGGGACTAGCGGGTGGCGGGGAGCTGTTTTTT. It translates to CASSRTGLAGGGELFF. This sequence joins TRBV11-2 and TRBJ2-2, with 12 bases matching TRBD2. Looked up from germline, CDR1 is SGHAT and CDR2 is FQNNGV. The CDR3 sequence is 16 residues long. Trimming at V came to 5 bases and at J to 7 bases, leaving 8 bases not matched to a gene. Full variable domain (missing parts from reference TRBV11-2 and TRBJ2-2): EAGVAQSPRYKIIEKRQSVAFWCNPISGHATLYWYQQILGQGPKLLIQFQNNGVVDDSQLPKDRFSAERLKGVDSTLKIQPAKLEDSAVYLCASSRTGLAGGGELFFGEGSRLTVL.